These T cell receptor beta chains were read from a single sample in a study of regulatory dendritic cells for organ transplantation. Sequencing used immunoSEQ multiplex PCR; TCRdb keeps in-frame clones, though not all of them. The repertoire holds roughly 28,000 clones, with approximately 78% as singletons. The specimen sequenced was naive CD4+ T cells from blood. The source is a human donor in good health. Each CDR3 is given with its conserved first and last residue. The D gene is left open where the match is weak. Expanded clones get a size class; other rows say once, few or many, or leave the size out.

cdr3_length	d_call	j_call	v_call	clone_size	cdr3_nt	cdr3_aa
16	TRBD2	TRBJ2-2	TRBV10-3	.	TGTGCCATCGGGACTAGCGGGGGAGCGAACACCGGGGAGCTGTTTTTT	CAIGTSGGANTGELFF
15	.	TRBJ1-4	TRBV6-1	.	TGTGCCAGCGTCGAAGGGGGGGCTGGTAATGAAAAACTGTTTTTT	CASVEGGAGNEKLFF
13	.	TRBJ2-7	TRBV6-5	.	TGTGCCAGCAGTTACGCCAGGTCCTACGAGCAGTACTTC	CASSYARSYEQYF
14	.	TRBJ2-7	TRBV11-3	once	TGTGCCAGCAGCTTAGATCGGTCCTCCTACGAGCAGTACTTC	CASSLDRSSYEQYF
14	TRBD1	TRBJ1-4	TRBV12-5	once	TGTGCTAGTACGACCGGGACAGGGGATGAAAAACTGTTTTTT	CASTTGTGDEKLFF
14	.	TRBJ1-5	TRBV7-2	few	TGTGCCAGCAGCTTACGACTCCACAATCAGCCCCAGCATTTT	CASSLRLHNQPQHF
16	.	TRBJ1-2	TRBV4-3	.	TGCGCCAGCAGCGCGACGACGGGGGGAGCTAACTATGGCTACACCTTC	CASSATTGGANYGYTF
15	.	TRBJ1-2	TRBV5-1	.	TGCGCCAGCAGCTTGGGGCCGGGACATAACTATGGCTACACCTTC	CASSLGPGHNYGYTF
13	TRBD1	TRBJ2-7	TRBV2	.	TGTGCCATCCGGGACAGGGTGGGGTACGAGCAGTACTTC	CAIRDRVGYEQYF
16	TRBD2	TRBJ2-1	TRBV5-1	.	TGCGCCAGCAGCTTGGGTCGGGGGGGAACCTACAATGAGCAGTTCTTC	CASSLGRGGTYNEQFF
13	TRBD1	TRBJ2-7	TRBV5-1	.	TGCGCCAGCAGCCCCAGGGACAGGTACGAGCAGTACTTC	CASSPRDRYEQYF
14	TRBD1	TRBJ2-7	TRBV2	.	TGTGCCAGCAGTGAGGGGACAGGGTCATACGAGCAGTACTTC	CASSEGTGSYEQYF
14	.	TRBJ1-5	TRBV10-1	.	TGCGCCAGCACCTCCCCGGACATTTATCAGCCCCAGCATTTT	CASTSPDIYQPQHF
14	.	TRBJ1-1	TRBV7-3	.	TGTGCCAGCAGCTTACAAGGGGGGAACACTGAAGCTTTCTTT	CASSLQGGNTEAFF
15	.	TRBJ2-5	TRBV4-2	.	TGTGCCAGCAGCCCCCTGAGAGGGTACCAAGAGACCCAGTACTTC	CASSPLRGYQETQYF
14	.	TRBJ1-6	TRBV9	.	TGTGCCAGCAGCGGGTCGGGCGGGATTTCACCCCTCCACTTT	CASSGSGGISPLHF
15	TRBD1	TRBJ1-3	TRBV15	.	TGTGCCACCAGCAGAGATAAGGGGGCCGGAAACACCATATATTTT	CATSRDKGAGNTIYF
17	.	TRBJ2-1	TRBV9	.	TGTGCCAGCAGCGTAGAAGCGAGGGGGGGGTCAGTCAATGAGCAGTTCTTC	CASSVEARGGSVNEQFF
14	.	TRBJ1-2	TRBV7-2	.	TGTGCCAGCAGACCGGACAGCTTATTTGGTGGCTACACCTTC	CASRPDSLFGGYTF
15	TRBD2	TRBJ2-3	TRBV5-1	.	TGCGCCAGCAGCTTGACTAGCGGGGCAACAGATACGCAGTATTTT	CASSLTSGATDTQYF
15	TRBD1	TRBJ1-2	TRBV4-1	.	TGCGCCAGCAGCCAAGCCGGGACAGGGCTCTATGGCTACACCTTC	CASSQAGTGLYGYTF
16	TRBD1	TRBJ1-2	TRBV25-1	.	TGTGCCAGCAGTGAATCGCGACAGGGGGTTGTCTATGGCTACACCTTC	CASSESRQGVVYGYTF
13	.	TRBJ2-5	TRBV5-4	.	TGTGCCAGCAGCTCCGGGTTACAAGAGACCCAGTACTTC	CASSSGLQETQYF
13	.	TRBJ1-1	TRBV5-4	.	TGTGCCAGCAGTGGGGCGGTGAACACTGAAGCTTTCTTT	CASSGAVNTEAFF
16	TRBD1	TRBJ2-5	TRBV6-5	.	TGTGCCAGCAGTTATTCAGGGACAGGGATTCGAGAGACCCAGTACTTC	CASSYSGTGIRETQYF
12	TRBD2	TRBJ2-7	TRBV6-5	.	TGTGCCTCCCGGGGGGGGCCCAACGAGCAGTACTTC	CASRGGPNEQYF
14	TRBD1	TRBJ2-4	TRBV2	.	TGTGCCAGCCGAGGGGGCGCGGCCAAAAACATTCAGTACTTC	CASRGGAAKNIQYF
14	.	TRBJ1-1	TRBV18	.	TGTGCCAGCTCACCACCTGTGGCATACCCTGAAGCTTTCTTT	CASSPPVAYPEAFF
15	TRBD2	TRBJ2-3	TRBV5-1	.	TGCGCCAGCAGCTTTGGGGGGGTTAGCACAGATACGCAGTATTTT	CASSFGGVSTDTQYF
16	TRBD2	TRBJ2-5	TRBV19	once	TGTGCCAGTAGTATGGGCGGGACTAGCGGGGAAAAGACCCAGTACTTC	CASSMGGTSGEKTQYF
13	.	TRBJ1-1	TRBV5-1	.	TGCGCCAGCAGCTTCGAGGGAAACACTGAAGCTTTCTTT	CASSFEGNTEAFF
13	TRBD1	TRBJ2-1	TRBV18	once	TGTGCCACCCGGGACAGAGACTACAATGAGCAGTTCTTC	CATRDRDYNEQFF
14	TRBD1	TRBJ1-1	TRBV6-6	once	TGTGCCAGCAGTTTCGGACAGGGAAACACTGAAGCTTTCTTT	CASSFGQGNTEAFF